One and the same sample provided the 29 T cell receptor beta chains below, sequenced in a study of blood T cell repertoires in COVID-19. This table comes from immunoSEQ multiplex PCR, and its TCRdb copy is limited to in-frame clones, with some not included. The repertoire holds roughly 280,000 clones, with around 93% as singletons. The specimen was PBMCs or T cells enriched from blood (not recorded which). The receptors here all came from a man between 40 and 49 years old who had been exposed to COVID-19.

The gene calls are TRBV10-3 and TRBJ1-2, with TRBD1 matching 10 bases. Germline V gene sequence: CDR1 ENHRY, CDR2 SYGVKD. V shed 6 bases and J 0 bases; nucleotides not matched to a gene: 10. The CDR3 totals 17 residues. Here the CDR3 reads CAIRGQDRGAPNYGYTF. The CDR3 coding sequence is TGTGCCATCAGGGGTCAGGACAGGGGGGCCCCTAACTATGGCTACACCTTC.

The V gene is TRBV11-3, the J gene TRBJ2-3; D is perhaps TRBD2 (5 bases). This CDR3 is 16 amino acids long. V dropped 1 base and J dropped 2 bases, with 13 bases sitting between them. Per germline, CDR1 SGHNT and CDR2 YENEEA. CDR3 bases: TGTGCCAGCAGCTTAGGGTGGGAGCGGTCCACAGATACGCAGTATTTT. Its translation is CASSLGWERSTDTQYF.

The chain couples TRBV11-3 to TRBJ2-3; D possibly corresponds to TRBD2 (6 bases). Per the germline V gene, CDR1 is SGHNT and CDR2 is YENEEA. With 0 bases removed from V and 0 bases from J, the gap between germline ends came to 7 bases. The length of the CDR3 is 15 residues. DNA of the CDR3: TGTGCCAGCAGCTTAGACGGGACTAGCACAGATACGCAGTATTTT. It specifies CASSLDGTSTDTQYF. Together with reference TRBV11-3 and TRBJ2-3, the CDR3 gives the full variable domain: EAGVVQSPRYKIIEKKQPVAFWCNPISGHNTLYWYLQNLGQGPELLIRYENEEAVDDSQLPKDRFSAERLKGVDSTLKIQPAELGDSAVYLCASSLDGTSTDTQYFGPGTRLTVL.

V and J are TRBV28 and TRBJ2-7; 7 positions agree with TRBD1. The CDR3 totals 13 residues. V shed 8 bases and J 4 bases; nucleotides not matched to a gene: 8. Per the germline V gene, CDR1 is MDHEN and CDR2 is SYDVKM. This CDR3 is CASGKRQGYEQYF. CDR3 bases: TGTGCCAGCGGAAAGAGACAGGGTTACGAGCAGTACTTC.

The chain combines TRBV9 with TRBJ2-5, with a possible D match to TRBD2 (6 bases). Per germline, CDR1 SGDLS and CDR2 YYNGEE. V lost 0 bases, J lost 5 bases, and 11 bases lay in between. The CDR3 is made up of 14 amino acids. CDR3: CASSVDTGGETQYF. CDR3 DNA sequence: TGTGCCAGCAGCGTAGATACTGGGGGGGAGACCCAGTACTTC. Based on the CDR3 plus reference TRBV9 and TRBJ2-5, the full variable domain is DSGVTQTPKHLITATGQRVTLRCSPRSGDLSVYWYQQSLDQGLQFLIQYYNGEERAKGNILERFSAQQFPDLHSELNLSSLELGDSALYFCASSVDTGGETQYFGPGTRLLVL.

The chain joins TRBV9 to TRBJ1-2, with TRBD1 identical over 7 bases. J lost 4 bases, V lost 3 bases, and 0 bases had no gene match. This CDR3 contains 12 residues. Germline values: CDR1 SGDLS, CDR2 YYNGEE. Here the CDR3 DNA reads TGTGCCAGCAGCGGGGACAGCTATGGCTACACCTTC. Its translation is CASSGDSYGYTF.

This chain joins TRBV7-2 and TRBJ1-3; D remains unclear. The V gene's germline CDR1 is SGHTA and CDR2 FQGNSA. V lost 1 base, J lost 0 bases, and 13 bases lay in between. The CDR3 length is 17 residues. The CDR3 bases are TGTGCCAGCAGCTTAGAGGCCTCAACAGTCTCTGGAAACACCATATATTTT. This gives the protein CASSLEASTVSGNTIYF.

V is TRBV28 and J is TRBJ1-1, with 9 nucleotides matching TRBD1. There are 17 residues in the CDR3. Trimming cost V 5 bases and J 5 bases; bases outside gene matches: 15. The germline CDR1 and CDR2 sequences are MDHEN and SYDVKM. This chain's CDR3 is CASSDTYRGLGGTEAFF. DNA of the CDR3: TGTGCCAGCAGTGATACATACAGGGGGCTGGGGGGAACTGAAGCTTTCTTT.

This chain uses TRBV12-5 with TRBJ1-6; TRBD1 is a possible D gene (5 bases). The CDR3 is 14 amino acids. Trimming pared 3 bases from V and 9 bases from J, leaving 12 bases between. Germline CDR1 LGHNT, CDR2 FRNRAP. CDR3 in amino acids: CASGLGGVFSPLHF. The DNA for the CDR3 is TGTGCTAGTGGTTTAGGAGGGGTGTTTTCACCCCTCCACTTT.

This rearrangement joins TRBV11-2 to TRBJ2-3; possible D gene TRBD1, 5 bases. The CDR3 consists of 18 residues. V was trimmed by 1 base and J by 0 bases, leaving 17 bases between them. Germline lookup yields CDR1 SGHAT and CDR2 FQNNGV. CDR3 sequence: CASSLGCVGQASTDTQYF. CDR3 sequence (DNA): TGTGCCAGCAGCTTAGGTTGTGTCGGACAAGCTAGCACAGATACGCAGTATTTT. Filled out from reference TRBV11-2 and TRBJ2-3, the complete variable domain reads EAGVAQSPRYKIIEKRQSVAFWCNPISGHATLYWYQQILGQGPKLLIQFQNNGVVDDSQLPKDRFSAERLKGVDSTLKIQPAKLEDSAVYLCASSLGCVGQASTDTQYFGPGTRLTVL.

This clone was picked up one time. The chain joins TRBV21-1 to TRBJ2-1; the table names TRBD1, a call not compared with the DNA. TRBV21-1 is tagged as a pseudogene. The CDR3 loop spans 17 amino acids. In DNA, the CDR3 is TGTGCCAGCAGCAAAGAGTGGGCAGGGCAGGGAAACGATGAGCAGTTCTTC. Residues: CASSKEWAGQGNDEQFF.

J is TRBJ1-4 and V is TRBV5-5; possible D gene TRBD1, 6 bases. CDR3 size: 14 residues. Germline-derived CDR1 and CDR2 are SGHKS and YYEKEE (reference sequence). V was pared by 6 bases and J by 7 bases, with 16 bases between. The CDR3 nucleotides are TGTGCCAGCACCCCGACAGGCTCCGCTGAAAAACTGTTTTTT. Translation: CASTPTGSAEKLFF.

V gene TRBV29-1 combines with J gene TRBJ1-4; D remains unclear. The CDR3 has 15 residues. V lost 5 bases to trimming and J lost 0 bases, with 13 bases between them. In germline, CDR1 is SQVTM, CDR2 ANQGSEA. CDR3 DNA: TGCAGCGTTCACGCGGCGGGTGCAACTAATGAAAAACTGTTTTTT. Translating gives CSVHAAGATNEKLFF.

The chain uses TRBV28 and TRBJ2-6; the match to TRBD1 covers 7 bases. The CDR3 totals 18 residues. V lost 5 bases and J lost 4; bases outside the gene matches: 14. Germline V gene sequence: CDR1 MDHEN, CDR2 SYDVKM. Here the CDR3 reads CASSPIQGRIAGANVLTF. DNA of the CDR3: TGTGCCAGCAGTCCAATACAGGGGCGTATTGCAGGGGCCAACGTCCTGACTTTC.

This sequence joins TRBV28 and TRBJ1-5; perhaps TRBD1 as D (5 bases). The V end lost 5 bases, the J end lost 2 bases, and 13 bases lay between the germline ends. Germline-derived CDR1 and CDR2 are MDHEN and SYDVKM. CDR3 length: 15 residues. This chain's CDR3 is CASSQMGEGNQPQHF. DNA of the CDR3: TGTGCCAGCAGTCAGATGGGGGAGGGCAATCAGCCCCAGCATTTT.

The rearrangement joins TRBV5-5 to TRBJ2-1; TRBD2 agrees at 10 bases. CDR1 is SGHKS, CDR2 YYEKEE, per germline (reference sequence). The CDR3 is 15 residues long. V shed 5 bases, J shed 8 bases, and the junction held 10 bases outside the gene matches. CDR3 coding DNA: TGTGCCAGCAGACGAGGAGAGCGGGAGGGCTATGAGCAGTTCTTC. It codes for CASRRGEREGYEQFF. The variable domain in full, with the rest retrieved from reference TRBV5-5 and TRBJ2-1, is DAGVTQSPTHLIKTRGQQVTLRCSPISGHKSVSWYQQVLGQGPQFIFQYYEKEERGRGNFPDRFSARQFPNYSSELNVNALLLGDSALYLCASRRGEREGYEQFFGPGTRLTVL.

This chain uses TRBV19 with TRBJ2-7, with D possibly TRBD1 on 6 matching bases. This CDR3 is 13 amino acids long. The germline CDR1 and CDR2 sequences are LNHDA and SQIVND (reference sequence). Trimming left V 4 bases short and J 3 bases short, with 10 bases between. CDR3 residues: CASSNQGSYEQYF. The CDR3 DNA follows: TGTGCCAGTAGTAACCAGGGGAGCTACGAGCAGTACTTC.

The gene calls are TRBV5-1 and TRBJ2-6; a weak D match, TRBD2 (6 bases). This CDR3 is 14 amino acids long. Germline V CDR1 and CDR2: SGHRS, YFSETQ. Trimming took 5 bases from V and 1 from J, leaving 7 bases between them. CDR3 sequence: CASREGSGANVLTF. The CDR3 DNA sequence: TGCGCCAGCAGGGAGGGATCTGGGGCCAACGTCCTGACTTTC.

The chain links TRBV24-1 to TRBJ2-7; weak D call: TRBD2 (5 bases). V shed 3 bases and J shed 5 bases, with 13 bases lying between them. This CDR3 is 14 amino acids long. Looked up from germline, CDR1 is KGHDR and CDR2 is SFDVKD. CDR3: CATSDRAGLDEQYF. In nucleotides, the CDR3 is TGTGCCACCAGTGATCGGGCGGGTCTCGACGAGCAGTACTTC.

The chain couples TRBV6-5 to TRBJ1-2, with 8 positions matching TRBD1. Germline lookup yields CDR1 MNHEY and CDR2 SVGAGI. The CDR3 covers 16 residues. The V gene end was trimmed by 0 bases and the J gene end by 4 bases; junction bases not matched to a gene: 7. The CDR3 loop is CASSYSGQGTRYGYTF. CDR3 nucleotides: TGTGCCAGCAGTTACTCAGGACAGGGAACTCGCTATGGCTACACCTTC.

V and J are TRBV30 and TRBJ1-5; D is undetermined. The CDR3 extends over 13 amino acids. Trimming cost V 8 bases and J 3 bases, with 14 bases left between them. CDR1 GTSNPN and CDR2 SVGIG come from the germline V gene (reference sequence). CDR3 nucleotide sequence: TGTGCCCTGGGCCAGGCAGACAATCAGCCCCAGCATTTT. Protein: CALGQADNQPQHF.

The chain combines TRBV10-3 with TRBJ2-7; TRBD2 is a possible D gene (6 bases). Trimming stripped 3 bases from V and 9 bases from J, with 21 bases between. This CDR3 contains 15 residues. Germline V lookup: CDR1 ENHRY, CDR2 SYGVKD. The CDR3 spells CAISESKGTPPWQYF. The DNA for the CDR3 is TGTGCCATCAGTGAATCTAAAGGGACTCCGCCCTGGCAGTACTTC.

This clone showed up just once. The CDR3 nucleotides are TGCGCCAGCAGCTGGGCGACAGGGGGAGAGAAAAATACGCAGTATTTT. Residues: CASSWATGGEKNTQYF. The chain joins TRBV5-1 to TRBJ2-3; 9 nucleotides line up with TRBD1. Germline trimming cut 3 bases from V and 7 bases from J; bases unmatched to any gene: 12. This CDR3 is 16 amino acids long. Germline V gives CDR1 SGHRS, CDR2 YFSETQ.

V is TRBV28 and J is TRBJ1-2; possibly TRBD1 for D (5 bases). V lost 5 bases and J 5 bases, leaving 18 bases between the germline ends. The germline V gene encodes CDR1 MDHEN and CDR2 SYDVKM. This CDR3 region has 15 residues. CDR3 bases: TGTGCCAGCAGTCCACCGGGACTGTCGTGGTATGGCTACACCTTC. Translated: CASSPPGLSWYGYTF.

The sample holds one count of this clone. V gene TRBV30 combines with J gene TRBJ2-1, with a weak D call TRBD1 (6 bases). V was shortened by 5 bases and J by 8 bases, with 19 bases between the two germline ends. Germline values: CDR1 GTSNPN, CDR2 SVGIG (reference sequence). The CDR3 contains 14 residues. As DNA, the CDR3 is TGTGCCTGGTTTTCAGGGGCGTCTTGGGATGAGCAGTTCTTC. This gives the protein CAWFSGASWDEQFF. The entire variable domain, with the rest obtained from reference TRBV30 and TRBJ2-1, is as follows: SQTIHQWPATLVQPVGSPLSLECTVEGTSNPNLYWYRQAAGRGLQLLFYSVGIGQISSEVPQNLSASRPQDRQFILSSKKLLLSDSGFYLCAWFSGASWDEQFFGPGTRLTVL.

This chain links TRBV5-1 with TRBJ2-7; D gene ambiguous. Germline CDR1 reads SGHRS; CDR2 reads YFSETQ. The CDR3 covers 12 residues. The ends were cut back, 0 bases at V and 4 bases at J, with 5 bases in the middle. CDR3 DNA sequence: TGCGCCAGCAGCTTGGACCAGTACGAGCAGTACTTC. Translation gives CASSLDQYEQYF.

V gene TRBV9 combines with J gene TRBJ2-2; no clear D gene. Trimming cost V 7 bases and J 7 bases, with 20 bases left between them. CDR1 SGDLS and CDR2 YYNGEE come from the germline V gene. This CDR3 spans 15 amino acids. The CDR3 DNA reads TGTGCCAGCGGCGCTAAAAACGGTACCGTCGGGGAGCTGTTTTTT. Residues: CASGAKNGTVGELFF. Supplemented by reference TRBV9 and TRBJ2-2, the full variable domain reads DSGVTQTPKHLITATGQRVTLRCSPRSGDLSVYWYQQSLDQGLQFLIQYYNGEERAKGNILERFSAQQFPDLHSELNLSSLELGDSALYFCASGAKNGTVGELFFGEGSRLTVL.

The chain has TRBV19 and TRBJ1-4, with TRBD1 identical over 8 bases. Germline V gene sequence: CDR1 LNHDA, CDR2 SQIVND (reference sequence). Trimming removed 5 bases from V and 8 bases from J; junction bases left unmatched: 13. The CDR3 is 16 amino acids. The CDR3 nucleotides are TGTGCCAGTAGTCGGACAGGGACCCGGGTGGGGGAAAAACTGTTTTTT. Its translation is CASSRTGTRVGEKLFF.

The chain joins TRBV28 to TRBJ2-1, with 13 positions matching TRBD2. CDR3 length equals 22 residues. Per germline, CDR1 MDHEN and CDR2 SYDVKM. Trimming removed 2 bases from V and 0 bases from J; junction bases left unmatched: 16. CDR3 protein: CASSLTGEYGLAGDISYNEQFF. For the CDR3, the DNA is TGTGCCAGCAGTTTAACAGGGGAATACGGACTAGCGGGAGATATCTCCTACAATGAGCAGTTCTTC. Full variable domain (remainder filled in from reference TRBV28 and TRBJ2-1): DVKVTQSSRYLVKRTGEKVFLECVQDMDHENMFWYRQDPGLGLRLIYFSYDVKMKEKGDIPEGYSVSREKKERFSLILESASTNQTSMYLCASSLTGEYGLAGDISYNEQFFGPGTRLTVL.